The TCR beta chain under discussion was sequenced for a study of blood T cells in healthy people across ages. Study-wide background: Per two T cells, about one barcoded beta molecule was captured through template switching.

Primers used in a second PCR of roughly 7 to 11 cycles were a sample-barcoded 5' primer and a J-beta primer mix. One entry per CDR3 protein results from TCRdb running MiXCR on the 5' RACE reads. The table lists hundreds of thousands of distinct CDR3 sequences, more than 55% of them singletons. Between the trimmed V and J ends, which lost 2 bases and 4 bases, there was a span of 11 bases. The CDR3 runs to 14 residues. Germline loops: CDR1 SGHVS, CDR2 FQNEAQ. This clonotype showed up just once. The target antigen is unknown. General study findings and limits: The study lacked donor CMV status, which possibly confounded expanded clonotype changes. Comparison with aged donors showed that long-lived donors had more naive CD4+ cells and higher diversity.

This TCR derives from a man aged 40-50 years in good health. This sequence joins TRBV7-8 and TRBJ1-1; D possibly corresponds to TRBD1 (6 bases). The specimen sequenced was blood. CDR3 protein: CASSLRGRGTEAFF. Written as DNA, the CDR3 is TGTGCCAGCAGCTTAAGGGGCAGGGGCACTGAAGCTTTCTTT.